In its sample, the clone carrying this T cell receptor (beta chain) was seen once. Looked up from germline, CDR1 is ENHRY and CDR2 is SYGVKD. This CDR3 spans 15 amino acids. The junction had 7 bases not matched to a gene; V was cut back by 3 bases and J by 5 bases. Sequenced by immunoSEQ multiplex PCR; TCRdb stores in-frame clones only, minus some. This table has approximately 100,000 clones, 80% to 90% appearing once. These data come from a study of OX40 agonist ivuxolimab in advanced cancers. The sequencing here drew on CD4+ or CD8+ T cells sorted from blood, taken in a trial of the OX40 agonist ivuxolimab. The chain has TRBV10-3 and TRBJ1-1; 9 nucleotides align to TRBD1. This clonotype was sampled from an adult with an advanced solid tumor such as melanoma, head and neck, liver or kidney cancer. The CDR3 DNA reads TGTGCCATCAGTGACCCCCGGGACAGGGCTACTGAAGCTTTCTTT. Translating gives CAISDPRDRATEAFF.